This is a list of T cell receptor beta chains from one sample in a study of T cell responses to AZD1222 COVID-19 vaccine. The protocol was immunoSEQ multiplex PCR, while the TCRdb copy is restricted to in-frame clones and leaves out a portion. The data show around 99,000 clones, about 89% seen once. The input for sequencing was peripheral blood, taken on day 0 of AZD1222 vaccination. All receptors derive from an adult in good health. The CDR3 runs from the conserved cysteine through the conserved F or W. Each record gives: V gene, J gene, D gene, clone size, CDR3 DNA, CDR3 protein. The D gene is left open where the match is weak. Size tells how often a clone was seen (once, few, many) or the class of an expanded clone, and some rows leave it out.

V: TRBV5-5; J: TRBJ1-2; D: TRBD1; size: -; DNA: TGTGCCAGCAGCTTGACGGACAGAGGCCAGGGGGGCTATGGCTACACCTTC; CDR3: CASSLTDRGQGGYGYTF
V: TRBV3-1/TRBV3-2; J: TRBJ1-2; D: -; size: -; DNA: TGTGCCAGCAGCCAAGATTTATCCTCCTATGGCTACACCTTC; CDR3: CASSQDLSSYGYTF
V: TRBV18; J: TRBJ1-5; D: TRBD1; size: -; DNA: TGTGCCAGCTCACCACAGACAGGGGGCTATCAGCCCCAGCATTTT; CDR3: CASSPQTGGYQPQHF
V: TRBV2; J: TRBJ1-1; D: -; size: -; DNA: TGTGCCAGCAGTGAACAGGGCCCCATGAACACTGAAGCTTTCTTT; CDR3: CASSEQGPMNTEAFF
V: TRBV13; J: TRBJ1-1; D: -; size: -; DNA: TGTGCCAGCAGCTTAGGGGGCGGGGCCTGGAACACTGAAGCTTTCTTT; CDR3: CASSLGGGAWNTEAFF
V: TRBV2; J: TRBJ1-1; D: -; size: once; DNA: TGTGCCAGCAGACAACAGCCAAACAGTCCTCACACTGAAGCTTTCTTT; CDR3: CASRQQPNSPHTEAFF
V: TRBV4-3; J: TRBJ2-7; D: TRBD1; size: -; DNA: TGCGCCACGATACGGGGACAGGGGAGCTCCTACGAGCAGTACTTC; CDR3: CATIRGQGSSYEQYF
V: TRBV7-2; J: TRBJ1-6; D: -; size: once; DNA: TGTGCCAGCACCCCGACCGGGACTGTTCCCTCACCCCTCCACTTT; CDR3: CASTPTGTVPSPLHF
V: TRBV5-1; J: TRBJ1-2; D: -; size: -; DNA: TGCGCCAGCAGCTTGGCGGGGGCAGGCTATGGCTACACCTTC; CDR3: CASSLAGAGYGYTF
V: TRBV7-2; J: TRBJ2-1; D: TRBD2; size: -; DNA: TGTGCCAGCTTGGGGGGGTACAATGAGCAGTTCTTC; CDR3: CASLGGYNEQFF
V: TRBV27; J: TRBJ2-1; D: TRBD1; size: -; DNA: TGTGCCAGCAGTGGGACAGGGGAAGGGTACAATGAGCAGTTCTTC; CDR3: CASSGTGEGYNEQFF
V: TRBV6-4; J: TRBJ2-1; D: TRBD2; size: -; DNA: TGTGCCAGCAGTGACACCCAGCGGGGGCCCCAGTTCTTC; CDR3: CASSDTQRGPQFF
V: TRBV10-3; J: TRBJ1-5; D: -; size: -; DNA: TGTGCCATCAGTGAGCTTGCGGATCAGCCCCAGCATTTT; CDR3: CAISELADQPQHF
V: TRBV6-1; J: TRBJ1-1; D: TRBD1; size: -; DNA: TGTGCCAGCAGTGAACGAAGGGACAGTGGGGGAGCTTTCTTT; CDR3: CASSERRDSGGAFF
V: TRBV3-1/TRBV3-2; J: TRBJ2-5; D: TRBD2; size: -; DNA: TGTGCCAGCAGCAACCGACTAGCGGGAGGGTCAGAGACCCAGTACTTC; CDR3: CASSNRLAGGSETQYF
V: TRBV19; J: TRBJ1-2; D: TRBD1; size: -; DNA: TGTGCCACGAGACTAGGGACAGCCTCTCCTGAGGATGATGGCTACACCTTC; CDR3: CATRLGTASPEDDGYTF
V: TRBV18; J: TRBJ1-1; D: -; size: -; DNA: TGTGCCAGCTCACTGTCGGGACTGATCAGGATGAACACTGAAGCTTTCTTT; CDR3: CASSLSGLIRMNTEAFF
V: TRBV3-1/TRBV3-2; J: TRBJ2-5; D: -; size: -; DNA: TGTGCCAGCAGCCAAGTGACTACCCAAGAGACCCAGTACTTC; CDR3: CASSQVTTQETQYF
V: TRBV24-1; J: TRBJ2-1; D: TRBD2; size: -; DNA: TGTGCCACCAGGAGGACTAGCGGGAGTGCCCCAAGCGATGAGCAGTTCTTC; CDR3: CATRRTSGSAPSDEQFF
V: TRBV5-1; J: TRBJ1-1; D: -; size: -; DNA: TGCGCCAGCAGCTTGGGATCGGGGTTTGCGCCAATGAACACTGAAGCTTTCTTT; CDR3: CASSLGSGFAPMNTEAFF
V: TRBV13; J: TRBJ1-4; D: -; size: -; DNA: TGTGCCAGCAGCTCGACAGCCCGGGCTAATGAAAAACTGTTTTTT; CDR3: CASSSTARANEKLFF
V: TRBV27; J: TRBJ2-2; D: -; size: -; DNA: TGTGCCAGCAATCCGGGACTGAACACCGGGGAGCTGTTTTTT; CDR3: CASNPGLNTGELFF
V: TRBV24-1; J: TRBJ2-2; D: -; size: -; DNA: TGTGCCACCAGTGACTCCGGGCCCTACACCGGGGAGCTGTTTTTT; CDR3: CATSDSGPYTGELFF
V: TRBV10-3; J: TRBJ2-5; D: -; size: -; DNA: TGTGCCATCAGTGAGGGCGGTCAAGAGACCCAGTACTTC; CDR3: CAISEGGQETQYF
V: TRBV6-5; J: TRBJ2-5; D: -; size: -; DNA: TGTGCCAGGGGGGGACAGTCCCCAGAGACCCAGTACTTC; CDR3: CARGGQSPETQYF
V: TRBV6-1; J: TRBJ1-1; D: -; size: -; DNA: TGTGCCAGCAGTGAAGCCACAGTGATGAACACTGAAGCTTTCTTT; CDR3: CASSEATVMNTEAFF
V: TRBV9; J: TRBJ1-1; D: TRBD1; size: -; DNA: TGTGCCAGCAGCGTAGAGACAGGGACTGAAGCTTTCTTT; CDR3: CASSVETGTEAFF
V: TRBV7-8; J: TRBJ1-1; D: -; size: -; DNA: TGTGCCAGCAGCTTAGTCTGGGGGGCGAACACTGAAGCTTTCTTT; CDR3: CASSLVWGANTEAFF
V: TRBV5-1; J: TRBJ1-3; D: -; size: once; DNA: TGCGCCAGCAGCTTGGACGCGGCGGGGGGCACCATATATTTT; CDR3: CASSLDAAGGTIYF
V: TRBV7-9; J: TRBJ1-3; D: -; size: -; DNA: TGTGCCAGCAGCTTAGGCCGACAGTCACCCTCTGGAAACACCATATATTTT; CDR3: CASSLGRQSPSGNTIYF
V: TRBV19; J: TRBJ1-5; D: -; size: -; DNA: TGTGCCAGCACCGGGCCCAGGGGCGTTTTCAATCAGCCCCAGCATTTT; CDR3: CASTGPRGVFNQPQHF
V: TRBV2; J: TRBJ2-7; D: -; size: -; DNA: TGTGCCAGCAGCGACCGGACCCTTGGCTACGAGCAGTACTTC; CDR3: CASSDRTLGYEQYF
V: TRBV30; J: TRBJ1-4; D: TRBD1; size: -; DNA: TGTGCCTGGACCTACCGGGACAGCCGAAATGAAAAACTGTTTTTT; CDR3: CAWTYRDSRNEKLFF
V: TRBV6-1; J: TRBJ1-1; D: -; size: -; DNA: TGTGCCAGCAGTGAGGAGCAGAGTACTGAAGCTTTCTTT; CDR3: CASSEEQSTEAFF
V: TRBV7-7; J: TRBJ1-4; D: -; size: -; DNA: TGTGCCAGCAGCGCGGGGACAACTTCGAATGAAAAACTGTTTTTT; CDR3: CASSAGTTSNEKLFF
V: TRBV5-1; J: TRBJ2-5; D: TRBD2; size: -; DNA: TGCGCCAGCAGCTTGGCCGGAGGCGGGAGTGGAGAGACCCAGTACTTC; CDR3: CASSLAGGGSGETQYF
V: TRBV7-9; J: TRBJ2-1; D: TRBD2; size: -; DNA: TGTGCCAGCAGCCGCAGCGGGACCCCTTACAATGAGCAGTTCTTC; CDR3: CASSRSGTPYNEQFF
V: TRBV5-6; J: TRBJ1-1; D: -; size: once; DNA: TGTGCCAGCAGCTTGCGGGGGGCTGAAGCTTTCTTT; CDR3: CASSLRGAEAFF
V: TRBV12-3/TRBV12-4; J: TRBJ1-2; D: -; size: -; DNA: TGTGCCAGCAGTTTCCAAGGCTCCTACGGCTACACCTTC; CDR3: CASSFQGSYGYTF
V: TRBV9; J: TRBJ1-1; D: -; size: once; DNA: TGTGCCAGCAGCGAACAGAAACCCTGTGAAGCTTTCTTT; CDR3: CASSEQKPCEAFF
V: TRBV29-1; J: TRBJ1-5; D: TRBD1; size: once; DNA: TGCAGCGTTGCTACGACAGGGGGAATAGGGCAGCCCCAGCATTTT; CDR3: CSVATTGGIGQPQHF
V: TRBV15; J: TRBJ2-7; D: -; size: -; DNA: TGTGCCACCAGCAGAGATGGGGGACTGGCCTACGAGCAGTACTTC; CDR3: CATSRDGGLAYEQYF
V: TRBV14; J: TRBJ1-1; D: TRBD1; size: -; DNA: TGTGCCAGCAGCCCATACAGGGGGTTGGGGAACACTGAAGCTTTCTTT; CDR3: CASSPYRGLGNTEAFF
V: TRBV2; J: TRBJ1-2; D: TRBD1; size: -; DNA: TGTGCCAGCAGGTTGGGACAGGGCGATGGCTACACCTTC; CDR3: CASRLGQGDGYTF
V: TRBV3-1/TRBV3-2; J: TRBJ1-3; D: -; size: -; DNA: TGTGCCAGCAGCCAAGGTGTTTCAGGGGGAAACACCATATATTTT; CDR3: CASSQGVSGGNTIYF
V: TRBV28; J: TRBJ1-6; D: -; size: few; DNA: TGTGCCAGCAGGAAAACTCCCCAGGGTGAGGATTCACCCCTCCACTTT; CDR3: CASRKTPQGEDSPLHF
V: TRBV19; J: TRBJ2-1; D: TRBD2; size: few; DNA: TGTGCCAGTAGGGGGTTAGCGGGAGGGAATGAGCAGTTCTTC; CDR3: CASRGLAGGNEQFF
V: TRBV18; J: TRBJ1-4; D: -; size: -; DNA: TGTGCCAGCACGCGGGGGGAAGGAGAAAAACTGTTTTTT; CDR3: CASTRGEGEKLFF
V: TRBV2; J: TRBJ1-5; D: -; size: -; DNA: TGTGCCAGCAGTGATGTACAGGACAATCAGCCCCAGCATTTT; CDR3: CASSDVQDNQPQHF
V: TRBV7-2; J: TRBJ1-4; D: TRBD1; size: -; DNA: TGTGCCAGCAGCCTCGCCCGGACAGGACCTAATGAAAAACTGTTTTTT; CDR3: CASSLARTGPNEKLFF